This T cell receptor (beta chain) originates from a study of tumor and adjacent non-tumor tissue in lung cancer. Study background: Stage I to III disease affected ten to eleven men and a handful of women aged roughly 30 to 80. Around 4 million productive TCRbeta reads were obtained per sample on average.

This CDR3 has 16 residues. Germline CDR1 and CDR2: DFQATT and SNEGSKA (reference sequence). A modified ARM-PCR protocol with three rounds of nested PCR amplified TCRbeta. TCRdb used MiXCR to reprocess the multiplex PCR reads, holding one entry per CDR3 protein. The sample contains 78,000 or so distinct CDR3 sequences, 80% to 85% of which appear only once. Study-level points and caveats: Tumor tissue had significantly higher TCR diversity than normal lung.

Only a few counts were recorded for this clonotype. As yet, its antigen is unknown. One junction end disagrees with the germline gene, perhaps due to a read error. The template was RNA from unsorted bulk tissue. This chain links TRBV20-1 with TRBJ2-1, with no clear D. This clonotype was obtained from a woman between 45 and 60 years old with non-small cell lung cancer. Input material: lung tumor tissue. The CDR3 DNA reads TGCAGTGCTAGAGATCGCGGCACCCGATCCTACAATGAGCAATTCTTC. Translation: CSARDRGTRSYNEQFF.